One and the same sample provided the 20 T cell receptor beta chains below, sequenced in a study of response to subunit inactivated influenza vaccine. TCRdb reanalysed the RT-PCR reads using MiXCR and keeps one entry per CDR3 protein. The data contain 170,000 or so distinct CDR3 sequences, over 8.5% of them singletons. Material: CD8+ T cells sorted from PBMCs, obtained about 24 months after vaccination. The receptor source for this set is a man between 50 and 70 years old who received an inactivated influenza vaccine.

This clonotype was counted a few times. This chain links TRBV7-8 with TRBJ2-5, with D possibly matching TRBD1 (7 bases). Germline CDR1 SGHVS, CDR2 FQNEAQ. The CDR3 consists of 16 residues. Trimming left V 3 bases short and J 0 bases short, with 14 bases between. The CDR3 loop reads CASSLGGQLYQETQYF. The DNA of the CDR3 is TGTGCCAGCAGCTTGGGGGGACAGCTGTACCAAGAGACCCAGTACTTC.

About this clonotype itself: A much larger clone is a single base away; this may be a read error. This chain uses TRBV4-1 with TRBJ2-1, with no clear D. Trimming stripped 3 bases from V and 3 bases from J, with 15 bases between. Germline V gene data show CDR1 as MGHRA and CDR2 as YSYEKL. The CDR3 loop spans 16 amino acids. CDR3 in DNA: TGCGCCAGCAGCCATGTCGCCCGGGCCTTCTACAATGAGCAGTTCTTC. Translation gives CASSHVARAFYNEQFF.

The rearrangement joins TRBV20-1 to TRBJ2-7; 8 positions match TRBD1. The V gene end was trimmed by 3 bases and the J gene end by 5 bases; junction bases not matched to a gene: 6. The CDR3 has 13 amino acids. The germline CDR1 and CDR2 sequences are DFQATT and SNEGSKA (reference sequence). CDR3 region: CSASPDRGHEQYF. The CDR3 region has the DNA TGCAGTGCTAGCCCCGACAGGGGCCACGAGCAGTACTTC.

This clonotype has only a few counts. The J gene is TRBJ2-1, the V gene TRBV6-5, with D maybe TRBD2 (6 bases). Germline V gene lookup returns CDR1 MNHEY and CDR2 SVGAGI. The CDR3 runs to 18 residues. The ends were cut back, 2 bases at V and 1 base at J, with 18 bases in the middle. Written as DNA, the CDR3 is TGTGCCAGCAGTTACACGCCCGCCGGGACTCTATCCTACAATGAGCAGTTCTTC. It codes for CASSYTPAGTLSYNEQFF.

V and J are TRBV27 and TRBJ1-4; tentatively, D is TRBD1 (5 bases). This CDR3 is 15 amino acids long. V was cut by 3 bases and J by 2 bases, with 10 bases left in between. Germline V gene sequence: CDR1 MNHEY, CDR2 SMNVEV (reference sequence). The DNA for the CDR3 is TGTGCCAGCAGTTTCGCAGGGTCCACTAATGAAAAACTGTTTTTT. This codes for CASSFAGSTNEKLFF. The full variable domain, completed using reference TRBV27 and TRBJ1-4, is EAQVTQNPRYLITVTGKKLTVTCSQNMNHEYMSWYRQDPGLGLRQIYYSMNVEVTDKGDVPEGYKVSRKEKRNFPLILESPSPNQTSLYFCASSFAGSTNEKLFFGSGTQLSVL.

The rearrangement joins TRBV5-6 to TRBJ2-7, with TRBD1 identical over 10 bases. The trim removed 2 bases at V and 6 bases at J, leaving 11 bases unmatched. The CDR3 length is 16 residues. Germline V gene lookup returns CDR1 SGHDT and CDR2 YYEEEE. CDR3 sequence: CASSFLGDRGEGEQYF. In nucleotides, the CDR3 is TGTGCCAGCAGCTTTTTAGGGGACAGGGGAGAAGGCGAGCAGTACTTC.

This chain joins TRBV4-1 and TRBJ2-2; 11 bases fit TRBD1. Germline CDR1 MGHRA, CDR2 YSYEKL. V was clipped by 0 bases and J by 3 bases; unmatched bases: 3. This CDR3 has 17 amino acids. The chain's CDR3 is CASSQEGQGVDTGELFF. Written as DNA, the CDR3 is TGCGCCAGCAGCCAAGAGGGACAGGGGGTCGACACCGGGGAGCTGTTTTTT.

The chain combines TRBV7-9 with TRBJ2-7, with no clear D. Germline V lookup: CDR1 SEHNR, CDR2 FQNEAQ (reference sequence). The CDR3 contains 12 residues. Trimming removed 7 bases at V and 5 bases at J, with 12 bases between. The CDR3 region is CASTGAIDEQYF. The CDR3 coding sequence is TGTGCCAGCACAGGCGCGATCGACGAGCAGTACTTC.

This clonotype was seen ten or more times. This chain joins TRBV20-1 and TRBJ2-1; 7 bases map to TRBD2. Germline trimming cut 4 bases from V and 6 bases from J; bases unmatched to any gene: 6. Germline V gives CDR1 DFQATT, CDR2 SNEGSKA (reference sequence). The CDR3 extends over 13 amino acids. CDR3: CSANRGVINEQFF. The CDR3 nucleotides read TGCAGTGCTAATCGGGGGGTCATCAATGAGCAGTTCTTC.

The chain employs TRBV7-9 and TRBJ2-7; D not resolved. The CDR3 sequence is 14 residues long. Between the trimmed V and J ends, which lost 5 bases and 6 bases, there was a span of 17 bases. Germline CDR1 and CDR2: SEHNR and FQNEAQ (reference sequence). Here the CDR3 DNA reads TGTGCCAGCAGCGCTCCGGGCCTGGCTTTCGAGCAGTACTTC. Protein sequence: CASSAPGLAFEQYF.

This clonotype came up once. At one end, the junction sequence differs from germline, possibly due to a read error. V and J are TRBV12-3 or TRBV12-4 and TRBJ2-3, with D possibly called TRBD1 or TRBD2 (5 bases each). The CDR3 sequence is 18 residues long. CDR3 bases: TGTGCCAACAGTTCTGTAGCCGGGACGGATTTTAGCACAGATACGCAGTATTTT. Amino acid sequence: CANSSVAGTDFSTDTQYF.

This clonotype was observed at least ten times. The chain recombines TRBV28 with TRBJ1-1; no clear D gene. Germline V CDR1 and CDR2: MDHEN, SYDVKM. This CDR3 comprises 12 residues. V was shortened by 9 bases and J by 0 bases, with 8 bases between the two germline ends. CDR3 bases: TGTGCCAGTCAGAGGATGAACACTGAAGCTTTCTTT. Encoded protein: CASQRMNTEAFF.

The chain joins TRBV30 to TRBJ2-5, with D unclear. Deletions cut 0 bases from V and 10 bases from J, with 9 bases between. The CDR3 totals 11 residues. The germline V gene has CDR1 GTSNPN and CDR2 SVGIG (reference sequence). The CDR3 protein is CAWSVTSDQYF. The CDR3 region has the DNA TGTGCCTGGAGTGTCACCAGTGACCAGTACTTC.

This clonotype was seen many times. J is TRBJ2-1 and V is TRBV29-1; the D call may be TRBD1 or TRBD2 (5 bases each). Looked up from germline, CDR1 is SQVTM and CDR2 is ANQGSEA. V dropped 2 bases and J dropped 0 bases, with 14 bases sitting between them. CDR3 size: 16 residues. The chain's CDR3 is CSVESGQRSSYNEQFF. CDR3 coding DNA: TGCAGCGTTGAATCGGGGCAGCGTAGCTCCTACAATGAGCAGTTCTTC.

The gene calls are TRBV28 and TRBJ2-3; D unclear. The length of the CDR3 is 19 residues. Germline V gene sequence: CDR1 MDHEN, CDR2 SYDVKM. The V and J ends lost 4 bases and 4 bases respectively, with 27 bases between them. The CDR3 DNA is TGTGCCAGCAGTTCGCCCCTTGTGATGCAGGCACTCCACCCAGATACGCAGTATTTT. This translates into CASSSPLVMQALHPDTQYF.

The V call is TRBV6-2 or TRBV6-3, the J call TRBJ2-7; D not resolved. The CDR3 runs to 13 residues. V was trimmed by 1 base and J by 2 bases, leaving 6 bases between them. Germline CDR1 MNHEY, CDR2 SVGEGT. The CDR3 DNA follows: TGTGCCAGCAGTTACTTAGGGACCTACGAGCAGTACTTC. Its translation is CASSYLGTYEQYF.

The V call is TRBV20-1, the J call TRBJ2-5; TRBD2 aligns across 7 bases. With 6 bases clipped from V and 1 base from J, the junction kept 8 bases outside the gene matches. The CDR3 has 14 amino acids. The germline V gene encodes CDR1 DFQATT and CDR2 SNEGSKA (reference sequence). DNA of the CDR3: TGCAGTGCCAAATGGCGGGGGACCCAAGAGACCCAGTACTTC. Its protein is CSAKWRGTQETQYF.

V is TRBV28 and J is TRBJ2-2; TRBD1 aligns across 11 bases. Germline trimming cut 6 bases from V and 6 bases from J; bases unmatched to any gene: 6. The CDR3 contains 15 residues. In germline, CDR1 is MDHEN, CDR2 SYDVKM. CDR3 coding DNA: TGTGCCAGCAGGCGGACAGGGGGCCTCGCCGGGGAGCTGTTTTTT. Translated: CASRRTGGLAGELFF.

This clonotype has at least ten counts. This sequence joins TRBV7-8 and TRBJ2-1; TRBD2 agrees at 8 bases. The CDR3 consists of 16 residues. Germline CDR1 is SGHVS and CDR2 is FQNEAQ. The trim removed 3 bases at V and 2 bases at J, leaving 6 bases unmatched. The CDR3 loop is CASSLFTSGAYNEQFF. DNA for the CDR3: TGTGCCAGCAGCTTGTTTACTAGCGGAGCCTACAATGAGCAGTTCTTC.

As concerns this clonotype: It may be a read error: a sequence one base away is much more abundant. The rearrangement uses TRBV12-3 or TRBV12-4 and TRBJ2-7; a weak D match, TRBD2 (6 bases). The CDR3 spans 12 residues. V lost 6 bases and J lost 1, with 7 bases in between. The CDR3 sequence: CASRGGSYEQYF. The CDR3 nucleotides read TGTGCCAGCAGGGGGGGTTCCTACGAGCAGTACTTC.